This paragraph reports one T cell receptor beta chain. Antigen specificity is unknown. The data originate from a study of early stage breast cancer tumors. The study's findings and limits: Tumor and normal breast were distinguished via blood comparison in about 90% of the 16 patients.

Sequencing used immunoSEQ multiplex PCR; TCRdb keeps in-frame clones, though not all of them. The data contain some 21,000 clones, roughly 76% of them singletons. The sample comprised blood. This TCR was sampled from a person aged 55 to 75 with breast cancer.

CDR3 region: CASSFGGGQETQYF. DNA of the CDR3: TGTGCCAGCAGCTTTGGTGGCGGGCAAGAGACCCAGTACTTC. This chain connects TRBV5-4 to TRBJ2-5, with D possibly being TRBD2 (5 bases). Trimming cost V 2 bases and J 2 bases, with 10 bases left between them. CDR1 is SGHNT, CDR2 YYREEE, per germline (reference sequence). The CDR3 spans 14 residues.